One and the same sample provided the 2 T cell receptor beta chains below, sequenced in a study of OX40 agonist ivuxolimab in advanced cancers. Data came from immunoSEQ multiplex PCR; TCRdb stores just in-frame clones and leaves some out. The sample consists of more than 40,000 clones, approximately 80% of them appearing once. The sample consisted of CD4+ or CD8+ T cells sorted from blood, taken in a trial of the OX40 agonist ivuxolimab. These receptors originate from an adult with an advanced solid tumor such as melanoma, head and neck, liver or kidney cancer.

The chain joins TRBV14 to TRBJ2-1; a possible D gene is TRBD1 (5 bases). Trimming pared 4 bases from V and 9 bases from J, leaving 13 bases between. Germline CDR1 is SGHDN and CDR2 is FVKESK. This CDR3 region has 13 residues. The CDR3 spells CASSPAGRGEQFF. The CDR3 bases are TGTGCCAGCAGCCCCGCCGGTAGGGGTGAGCAGTTCTTC.

The chain combines TRBV29-1 with TRBJ2-7; possibly TRBD2 for D (5 bases). The CDR3 has 12 residues. The V gene's germline CDR1 is SQVTM and CDR2 ANQGSEA. V was shortened by 6 bases and J by 6 bases, with 15 bases between the two germline ends. The CDR3 region is CSVGSSSGEQYF. CDR3 DNA: TGCAGCGTCGGATCTAGCAGTGGCGAGCAGTACTTC.